These 28 T cell receptor beta chains share one sample of origin, sequenced in a study of T-cell reconstitution after alpha-beta-depleted transplantation in children. The authors prepared the TCRbeta library with unique molecular identifiers. TCRdb itself ran the PCR reads through MiXCR, one entry per CDR3 protein. Seen here are 350,000 to 450,000 distinct CDR3 sequences, roughly 15% observed once, and the top ten hold about 4%. Specimen: PBMCs, collected from the stem cell graft. These receptors came from a human donor who donated a stem cell graft to a child with Fanconi anemia.

As to this clonotype: A much more abundant neighbour one base away suggests this may be a read error. The conserved closing phenylalanine or tryptophan is absent in this CDR3, likely reflecting a read error. The chain joins TRBV5-1 to TRBJ1-1; no clear D. The V gene's germline CDR1 is SGHRS and CDR2 YFSETQ. The V end lost 4 bases, the J end lost 3 bases, and 10 bases lay between the germline ends. CDR3 size: 13 residues. CDR3 sequence reads: CASSPGKDTEAFY. CDR3 bases: TGCGCCAGCAGCCCGGGAAAGGACACTGAAGCTTTCTAT.

This clonotype came up many times. CDR3 sequence reads: CASSFFDYNEQFF. Here the CDR3 DNA reads TGTGCCAGCAGTTTTTTCGACTACAATGAGCAGTTCTTC. This sequence joins TRBV12-3 or TRBV12-4 and TRBJ2-1; D uncertain. CDR3 size: 13 residues. Trimming pared 3 bases from V and 3 bases from J, leaving 6 bases between.

There are a few counts of this clonotype. V and J are TRBV7-2 and TRBJ1-1; D ambiguous. The CDR3 contains 14 residues. Germline CDR1 is SGHTA and CDR2 is FQGNSA. V lost 5 bases to trimming and J lost 1 base, with 11 bases between them. CDR3 amino acids: CASSPSVWNTEAFF. The CDR3 DNA sequence: TGTGCCAGCAGCCCTTCTGTGTGGAACACTGAAGCTTTCTTT.

This CDR3 is CASKGGPLDTQYF. CDR3 coding DNA: TGTGCCAGCAAAGGGGGGCCATTAGATACGCAGTATTTT. This chain uses TRBV11-2 with TRBJ2-3; D is possibly TRBD1 or TRBD2 (6 bases each). Trimming stripped 7 bases from V and 5 bases from J, with 13 bases between. CDR1 is SGHAT and CDR2 is FQNNGV in the germline V gene. The CDR3 has 13 residues.

The gene calls are TRBV11-2 and TRBJ2-7; no definite D call. Per germline, CDR1 SGHAT and CDR2 FQNNGV. Trimming cost V 2 bases and J 0 bases, with 11 bases left between them. The CDR3 is 15 amino acids. The CDR3 bases are TGTGCCAGCAGCTTAATGGCCGAGAGCTCCTACGAGCAGTACGTC. Translating it yields CASSLMAESSYEQYV.

This CDR3 is CASSYGTGGAGGAFF. DNA for the CDR3: TGTGCCAGCAGCTACGGGACAGGGGGCGCCGGGGGAGCTTTCTTT. The chain uses TRBV7-6 and TRBJ1-1, with 12 nucleotides matching TRBD1. The CDR3 runs 15 residues. J lost 10 bases, V lost 4 bases, and 10 bases had no gene match. Germline lookup yields CDR1 SGHVS and CDR2 FNYEAQ.

A remark on this clonotype: One junction end disagrees with the germline gene, perhaps due to a read error. The V gene is TRBV2, the J gene TRBJ2-6; perhaps D is TRBD1 or TRBD2 (6 bases each). CDR1 and CDR2 from the germline V gene are SNHLY and FYNNEI. The CDR3 has 19 amino acids. The CDR3 nucleotides read TGTGCCATCAGTTTATTGGGGGGCAGCCCCGGCACTGGGGCCAACGTCCTGACTTTC. Amino acid sequence: CAISLLGGSPGTGANVLTF.

This clonotype came up a few times. The CDR3 loop reads CASSSPRAGENNEQFF. Written as DNA, the CDR3 is TGTGCCAGCTCCTCACCCCGGGCAGGGGAGAATAATGAGCAGTTCTTC. This chain links TRBV5-4 with TRBJ2-1; D might be TRBD1 (6 bases). Trimming stripped 7 bases from V and 7 bases from J, with 24 bases between. The CDR3 is 16 residues long. Germline loops: CDR1 SGHNT, CDR2 YYREEE (reference sequence).

As DNA, the CDR3 is TGTGCCAGCAGCTTCTTTCCCGGGGGGCAAGAGACCCAGTACTTC. Translation: CASSFFPGGQETQYF. J is TRBJ2-5 and V is TRBV7-8; 7 bases match TRBD2. Germline CDR1 is SGHVS and CDR2 is FQNEAQ. The CDR3 contains 15 residues. V shed 3 bases and J 2 bases; nucleotides not matched to a gene: 6.

The chain uses TRBV4-2 and TRBJ1-4; D not certain. Looked up from germline, CDR1 is LGHNA and CDR2 is YNFKEQ. Trimming removed 4 bases at V and 8 bases at J, with 8 bases between. CDR3 length: 12 amino acids. This chain's CDR3 is CASSRSEEKLFF. CDR3 DNA sequence: TGTGCCAGCAGCCGCAGCGAGGAAAAACTGTTTTTT.

The sample holds many counts of this clonotype. The genes are TRBV6-5 and TRBJ1-5, with D perhaps matching TRBD1 (5 bases). The CDR3 loop spans 15 amino acids. Germline V gene data show CDR1 as MNHEY and CDR2 as SVGAGI. V was clipped by 2 bases and J by 5 bases, with 13 bases between them. The CDR3: CASSYVSREDQPQHF. CDR3 nucleotides: TGTGCCAGCAGTTACGTATCCAGGGAAGATCAGCCCCAGCATTTT.

V gene TRBV20-1 combines with J gene TRBJ1-1; 7 bases are shared with TRBD1. The CDR3 loop spans 14 amino acids. The V gene's germline CDR1 is DFQATT and CDR2 SNEGSKA (reference sequence). J lost 2 bases, V lost 5 bases, and 8 bases had no gene match. The CDR3, as DNA: TGCAGTGCTGAGAGTAGGACAGGTAACACTGAAGCTTTCTTT. Its translation: CSAESRTGNTEAFF.

This clonotype has at least ten counts. The V call is TRBV12-3 or TRBV12-4, the J call TRBJ1-2; D gene unclear. The CDR3 covers 12 residues. Trimming left V 1 base short and J 3 bases short, with 3 bases between. The CDR3 bases are TGTGCCAGCAGTTTAGTGGACTATGGCTACACCTTC. It is translated as CASSLVDYGYTF.

The sample holds many counts of this clonotype. The chain links TRBV10-3 to TRBJ2-5; possibly TRBD1 or TRBD2 for D (5 bases each). V was clipped by 6 bases and J by 5 bases, with 10 bases between them. The CDR3 has 12 residues. Germline CDR1 reads ENHRY; CDR2 reads SYGVKD. For the CDR3, the DNA is TGTGCCATCAGCCTTGAGGGGGAGACCCAGTACTTC. Its protein is CAISLEGETQYF.

The V and J genes are TRBV5-4 and TRBJ1-1; 11 bases are shared with TRBD1. The CDR3 is made up of 14 amino acids. The germline V gene encodes CDR1 SGHNT and CDR2 YYREEE (reference sequence). The V segment lost 4 bases and the J segment 3 bases; nucleotides outside the gene matches: 2. DNA of the CDR3: TGTGCCAGCAGCCGGGACAGGGGGGACACTGAAGCTTTCTTT. It yields the protein CASSRDRGDTEAFF. Full variable domain (rest looked up from reference TRBV5-4 and TRBJ1-1): ETGVTQSPTHLIKTRGQQVTLRCSSQSGHNTVSWYQQALGQGPQFIFQYYREEENGRGNFPPRFSGLQFPNYSSELNVNALELDDSALYLCASSRDRGDTEAFFGQGTRLTVV.

The sample holds many counts of this clonotype. The V call is TRBV7-9, the J call TRBJ1-2; tentatively, D is TRBD1 (5 bases). Germline lookup yields CDR1 SEHNR and CDR2 FQNEAQ (reference sequence). There are 13 residues in the CDR3. V lost 2 bases to trimming and J lost 8 bases, with 12 bases between them. The CDR3 coding sequence is TGTGCCAGCAGCTTATCGGGACTGCGCGGCTACACCTTC. The encoded protein is CASSLSGLRGYTF.

The chain uses TRBV4-3 and TRBJ1-1; D is perhaps TRBD1 (6 bases). V gave up 4 bases and J gave up 3 bases, with 15 bases separating them. CDR1 and CDR2 (germline): LGHNA, YSLEER. The CDR3 has 15 residues. CDR3 sequence: CASSLSVGQDTEAFF. Written as DNA, the CDR3 is TGCGCCAGCAGCCTTTCTGTGGGACAAGACACTGAAGCTTTCTTT.

In this sample, this clonotype turned up a few times. This rearrangement joins TRBV20-1 to TRBJ1-5; 8 bases are a match to TRBD1. The CDR3 contains 14 residues. V was pared by 6 bases and J by 0 bases, with 4 bases of the junction left unmatched. In germline, CDR1 is DFQATT, CDR2 SNEGSKA (reference sequence). The CDR3 bases are TGCAGTGCCAACGACAGGGGTAGCAATCAGCCCCAGCATTTT. Translation gives CSANDRGSNQPQHF.

The V gene is TRBV5-6, the J gene TRBJ2-7; D might be TRBD2 (6 bases). The ends were cut back, 2 bases at V and 2 bases at J, with 17 bases in the middle. Germline CDR1 reads SGHDT; CDR2 reads YYEEEE. The CDR3 sequence is 16 residues long. The CDR3, as DNA: TGTGCCAGCAGCTTTCGGCTCGCGGGGTTTCCCTACGAGCAGTACTTC. Translation gives CASSFRLAGFPYEQYF.

The V and J genes are TRBV5-1 and TRBJ1-1, with unresolved D. The germline V gene has CDR1 SGHRS and CDR2 YFSETQ. Trimming shortened V by 4 bases and J by 0 bases, and 10 bases separated the two germline ends. The CDR3 extends over 14 amino acids. The CDR3 is CASSPGNMNTEAFF. The CDR3 DNA sequence: TGCGCCAGCAGCCCGGGGAATATGAACACTGAAGCTTTCTTT.

This clonotype was seen many times. CDR3 nucleotides: TGCAGTTCCCGAGGCGGGACCTACAATGAGCAGTTCTTC. Protein product: CSSRGGTYNEQFF. The rearrangement uses TRBV29-1 and TRBJ2-1, with D maybe TRBD2 (6 bases). The germline gives CDR1 SQVTM, CDR2 ANQGSEA. This CDR3 contains 13 residues.

The chain joins TRBV27 to TRBJ2-3; perhaps TRBD1 as D (6 bases). The CDR3 spans 14 residues. The V gene's germline CDR1 is MNHEY and CDR2 SMNVEV (reference sequence). Deletions cut 1 base from V and 6 bases from J, with 11 bases between. The DNA of the CDR3 is TGTGCCAGCAGTTTATACAGGGATGGGGATACGCAGTATTTT. This codes for CASSLYRDGDTQYF.

The V and J genes are TRBV20-1 and TRBJ2-1; possibly TRBD1 or TRBD2 for D (5 bases each). The CDR3 contains 15 residues. CDR1 is DFQATT and CDR2 is SNEGSKA in the germline V gene (reference sequence). The V end lost 6 bases, the J end lost 4 bases, and 19 bases lay between the germline ends. CDR3 nucleotides: TGCAGTGCAGCGGACCCCAGGGAGTGGTACAATGAGCAGTTCTTC. Translation gives CSAADPREWYNEQFF.

This clonotype was seen more than once but under ten times. The genes are TRBV7-6 and TRBJ2-2; D call uncertain. Germline V CDR1 and CDR2: SGHVS, FNYEAQ. Trimming removed 1 base from V and 7 bases from J, with 7 bases in between. This CDR3 spans 13 amino acids. The CDR3, as DNA: TGTGCCAGCAGCTTAGGAGGTGTCGGGGAGCTGTTTTTT. This codes for CASSLGGVGELFF.

The chain's CDR3 is CASSPGPVLPDYGYTF. CDR3 bases: TGTGCCAGCTCTCCGGGACCAGTTTTACCGGACTATGGCTACACCTTC. This chain uses TRBV18 with TRBJ1-2; tentative D call: TRBD1 (5 bases). V shed 6 bases and J shed 3 bases, with 20 bases lying between them. Germline CDR1 and CDR2: KGHSH and LQKENI. The CDR3 consists of 16 residues.

The V gene is TRBV7-8, the J gene TRBJ2-5; 8 nucleotides agree with TRBD2. This CDR3 is built from 14 residues. Germline values: CDR1 SGHVS, CDR2 FQNEAQ. J gave up 1 base and V 5 bases, and 3 bases lay outside the gene matches. This chain's CDR3 is CASSVSGVQETQYF. DNA for the CDR3: TGTGCCAGCAGCGTTAGCGGGGTCCAAGAGACCCAGTACTTC.

This clonotype was counted between two and nine times. This chain links TRBV5-6 with TRBJ2-1; no clear D gene. V lost 2 bases, J lost 8 bases, and 14 bases lay in between. Per germline, CDR1 SGHDT and CDR2 YYEEEE. The CDR3 contains 14 residues. CDR3 amino acids: CASSLAPEVHEQFF. DNA of the CDR3: TGTGCCAGCAGCTTAGCCCCAGAGGTCCATGAGCAGTTCTTC.

The chain links TRBV29-1 to TRBJ2-5, with D unclear. Germline CDR1 reads SQVTM; CDR2 reads ANQGSEA. This CDR3 spans 10 amino acids. Trimming cost V 6 bases and J 4 bases, with 6 bases left between them. In DNA form, the CDR3 reads TGCAGCGTCAACGCAGAGACCCAGTACTTC. Its translation: CSVNAETQYF.